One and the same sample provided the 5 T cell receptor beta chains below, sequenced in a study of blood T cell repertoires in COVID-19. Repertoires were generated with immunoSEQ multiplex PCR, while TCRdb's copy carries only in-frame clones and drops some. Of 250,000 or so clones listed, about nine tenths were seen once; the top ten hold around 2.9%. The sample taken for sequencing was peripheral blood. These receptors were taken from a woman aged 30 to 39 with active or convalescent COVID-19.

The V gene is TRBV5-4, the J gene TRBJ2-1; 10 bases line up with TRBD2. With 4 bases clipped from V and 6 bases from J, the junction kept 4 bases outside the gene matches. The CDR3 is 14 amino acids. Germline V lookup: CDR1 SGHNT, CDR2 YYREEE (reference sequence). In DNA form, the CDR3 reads TGTGCCAGCAGCAGAGCGGGGGGGCCCAATGAGCAGTTCTTC. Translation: CASSRAGGPNEQFF.

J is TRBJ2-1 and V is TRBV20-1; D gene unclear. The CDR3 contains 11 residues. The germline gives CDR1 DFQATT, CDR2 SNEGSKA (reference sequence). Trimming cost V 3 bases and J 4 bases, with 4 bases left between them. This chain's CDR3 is CSARAYNEQFF. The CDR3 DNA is TGCAGTGCTAGGGCATACAATGAGCAGTTCTTC.

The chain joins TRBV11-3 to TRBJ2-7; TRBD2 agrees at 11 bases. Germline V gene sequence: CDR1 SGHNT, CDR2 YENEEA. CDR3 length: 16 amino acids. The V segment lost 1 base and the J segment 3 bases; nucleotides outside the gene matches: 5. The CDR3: CASSLVPLAGDYEQYF. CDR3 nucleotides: TGTGCCAGCAGCTTAGTCCCACTAGCGGGGGACTACGAGCAGTACTTC.

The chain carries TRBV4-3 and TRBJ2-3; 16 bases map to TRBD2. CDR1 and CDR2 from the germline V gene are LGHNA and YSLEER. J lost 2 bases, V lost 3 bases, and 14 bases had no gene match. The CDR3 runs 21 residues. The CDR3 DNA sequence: TGCGCCAGCAGCCATCAACTAACCGGGACTAGCGGGGGGGATCTCACAGATACGCAGTATTTT. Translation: CASSHQLTGTSGGDLTDTQYF.

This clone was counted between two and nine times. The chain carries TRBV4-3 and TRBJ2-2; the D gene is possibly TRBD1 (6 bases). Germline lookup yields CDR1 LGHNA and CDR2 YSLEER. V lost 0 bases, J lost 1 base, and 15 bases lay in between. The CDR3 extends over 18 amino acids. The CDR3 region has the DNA TGCGCCAGCAGCCAAGAGCGACAGGTTGTTCTGAACACCGGGGAGCTGTTTTTT. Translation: CASSQERQVVLNTGELFF.